Listed below are T cell receptor beta chains from one sample, sequenced in a study of metastatic and nonmetastatic thyroid tumors. TCRdb called clones again from the PCR reads with MiXCR. The sample holds tens of thousands of clones, approximately 17% seen once. The sequencing input was tumor tissue. The receptor source for this set is a female donor with papillary thyroid cancer or a benign thyroid nodule (not recorded which). Some clones in this sample may be carry-over from other donors' samples. Each CDR3 is given with its conserved first and last residue. Fields, in order: J gene, clone size, CDR3 length, V gene, D gene, CDR3 protein, CDR3 DNA. D genes are given only for firm matches. The size field is filled for only some rows; it gives once, few, many or a size class.

J: TRBJ2-7; size: few; length: 16; V: TRBV27; D: .; CDR3: CASSSSFPGTAYEQYF; DNA: .
J: TRBJ2-7; size: many; length: 13; V: TRBV28; D: .; CDR3: CASTLKGSYEQYF; DNA: TGTGCCAGCACCCTGAAGGGCTCCTACGAGCAGTACTTC
J: TRBJ1-4; size: many; length: 13; V: TRBV20-1; D: .; CDR3: CSAPRGSNEKLFF; DNA: TGCAGTGCGCCACGAGGGTCCAATGAAAAACTGTTTTTT
J: TRBJ2-7; size: many; length: 15; V: TRBV19; D: TRBD1; CDR3: CASSPTGGAWEEQYF; DNA: TGTGCCAGTAGCCCTACAGGGGGCGCATGGGAAGAGCAGTACTTC
J: TRBJ1-4; size: many; length: 14; V: TRBV24-1; D: .; CDR3: CATSRDEGNEKLFF; DNA: TGTGCCACCAGCCGGGATGAGGGGAATGAAAAACTGTTTTTT
J: TRBJ1-3; size: many; length: 15; V: TRBV5-1; D: .; CDR3: CASSFQGMTGNTIYF; DNA: TGCGCCAGCAGCTTCCAGGGGATGACGGGAAACACCATATATTTT
J: TRBJ1-1; size: many; length: 13; V: TRBV24-1; D: .; CDR3: CATSDLKNTEAFF; DNA: TGTGCCACCAGTGATTTGAAGAACACTGAAGCTTTCTTT
J: TRBJ2-5; size: many; length: 17; V: TRBV20-1; D: TRBD2; CDR3: CSASGGAAGPISETQYF; DNA: TGCAGTGCTAGCGGGGGGGCCGCCGGACCAATCTCAGAGACCCAGTACTTC
J: TRBJ2-6; size: medium-sized; length: 16; V: TRBV6-1; D: .; CDR3: CASSEGVGAGANVLTF; DNA: TGTGCCAGCAGTGAAGGGGTTGGGGCTGGGGCCAACGTCCTGACTTTC
J: TRBJ1-5; size: many; length: 17; V: TRBV10-3; D: .; CDR3: CAISEYSGVYSNQLQHF; DNA: TGTGCCATCAGTGAGTATTCGGGGGTTTATAGCAATCAGCTCCAGCATTTT
J: TRBJ2-3; size: many; length: 14; V: TRBV5-1; D: .; CDR3: CASSSTGTRDTQYF; DNA: TGCGCCAGCAGCTCAACAGGTACTAGGGATACGCAGTATTTT
J: TRBJ2-7; size: .; length: 14; V: TRBV7-9; D: TRBD2; CDR3: CASSLELAGGLKYF; DNA: TGTGCCAGCAGCTTAGAACTAGCGGGAGGTTTGAAGTACTTC
J: TRBJ1-3; size: many; length: 16; V: TRBV6-1; D: .; CDR3: CASSESIQRSGNTIYF; DNA: TGTGCCAGCAGTGAAAGTATCCAGCGCTCTGGAAACACCATATATTTT
J: TRBJ2-6; size: .; length: 18; V: TRBV25-1; D: .; CDR3: CASSPPQGVISGSNVLTF; DNA: TGTGCCAGCAGCCCCCCCCAGGGAGTTATCTCTGGGTCCAACGTCCTGACTTTC
J: TRBJ2-3; size: few; length: 16; V: TRBV9; D: TRBD2; CDR3: CASSVSSGGPYDTQYF; DNA: TGTGCCAGCAGCGTGTCGAGCGGGGGGCCTTACGATACGCAGTATTTT
J: TRBJ2-3; size: many; length: 19; V: TRBV7-2; D: TRBD2; CDR3: CASSLPVGGAGASTDTQYF; DNA: TGTGCCAGCAGCTTACCGGTGGGAGGGGCCGGAGCTAGCACAGATACGCAGTATTTT
J: TRBJ1-5; size: many; length: 13; V: TRBV29-1; D: .; CDR3: CSIAQNSNQPQHF; DNA: TGCAGCATCGCACAGAATAGCAATCAGCCCCAGCATTTT